This TCR beta chain was sequenced in a study of T cells expressing NK-cell markers. Across the study: Sorted T-cell subsets CD3+CD56+NKG2C+, CD3+CD56+NKG2C- and CD3+CD56-NKG2C+ were TCR beta-sequenced.

TCR beta cDNA was made by 5'RACE template switching with UMIs. TCRdb reprocessed the 5' RACE reads, keeping one entry per CDR3 protein, no DNA. The table lists roughly 180,000 distinct CDR3 sequences, with approximately 18% in the top ten. On this clonotype: Its antigen remains unidentified.

The CDR3 has 18 amino acids. Study-wide results and caveats: A few donors' CD3+CD56-NKG2C+ cells were dominated by the same clonotypes. The study left the HCMV specificity of expanded NKG2C+ T cell clones unresolved.

Source material: blood T cells: a sorted CD56 or NKG2C T cell subset, CD4+ or CD8+ T cells, or bulk PBMC T cells (not recorded which). V usage is TRBV12-3 or TRBV12-4 and J usage is TRBJ2-7; TCRdb returns TRBD1, unconfirmable since there is no DNA. The source is a woman between 18 and 70 years old in good health. This CDR3 reads CASSFRSAGGTSSYEQYF.